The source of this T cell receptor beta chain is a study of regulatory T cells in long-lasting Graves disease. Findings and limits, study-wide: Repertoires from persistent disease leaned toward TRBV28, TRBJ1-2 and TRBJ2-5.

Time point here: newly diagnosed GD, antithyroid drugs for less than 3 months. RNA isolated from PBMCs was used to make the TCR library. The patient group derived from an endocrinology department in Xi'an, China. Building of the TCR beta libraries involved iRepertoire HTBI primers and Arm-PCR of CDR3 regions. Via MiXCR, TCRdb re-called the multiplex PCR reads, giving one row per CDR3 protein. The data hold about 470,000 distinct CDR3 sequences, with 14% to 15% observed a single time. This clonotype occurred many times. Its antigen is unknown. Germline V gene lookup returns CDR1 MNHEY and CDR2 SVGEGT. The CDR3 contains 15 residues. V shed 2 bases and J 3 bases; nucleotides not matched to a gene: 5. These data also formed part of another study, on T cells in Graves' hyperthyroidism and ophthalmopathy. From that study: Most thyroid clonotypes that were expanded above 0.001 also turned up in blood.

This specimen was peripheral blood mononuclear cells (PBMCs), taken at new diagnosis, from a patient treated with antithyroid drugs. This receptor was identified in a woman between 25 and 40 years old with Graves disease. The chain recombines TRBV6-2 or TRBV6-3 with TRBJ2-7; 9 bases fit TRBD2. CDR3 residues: CASSYGLAGSYEQYF. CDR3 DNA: TGTGCCAGCAGTTACGGCCTAGCGGGGAGCTACGAGCAGTACTTC.